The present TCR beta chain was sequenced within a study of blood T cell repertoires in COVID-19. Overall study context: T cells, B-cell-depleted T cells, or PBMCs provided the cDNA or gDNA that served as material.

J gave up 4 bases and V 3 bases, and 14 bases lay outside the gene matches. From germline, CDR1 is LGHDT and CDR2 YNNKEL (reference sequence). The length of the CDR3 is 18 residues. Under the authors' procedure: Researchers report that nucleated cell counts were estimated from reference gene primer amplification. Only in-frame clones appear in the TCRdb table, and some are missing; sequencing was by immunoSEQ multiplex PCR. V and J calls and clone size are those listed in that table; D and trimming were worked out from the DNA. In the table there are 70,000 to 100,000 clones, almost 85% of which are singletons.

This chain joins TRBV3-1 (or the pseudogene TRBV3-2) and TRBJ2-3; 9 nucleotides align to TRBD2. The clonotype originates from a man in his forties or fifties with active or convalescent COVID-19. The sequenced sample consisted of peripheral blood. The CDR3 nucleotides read TGTGCCAGCAGCCATCAGAGGGCCCGCGGGGGGGCGTCAGATACGCAGTATTTT. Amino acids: CASSHQRARGGASDTQYF.